This T cell receptor beta chain emerged from a study of blood T cell repertoires in COVID-19. Clones were sequenced by immunoSEQ multiplex PCR, and TCRdb holds only the in-frame ones, with some missing. This table holds 300,000 to 350,000 clones, roughly nine tenths found once. This CDR3 is built from 16 residues. Trimming stripped 4 bases from V and 4 bases from J, with 14 bases between. Per germline, CDR1 MNHNY and CDR2 SVGAGI (reference sequence). This TCR derives from a woman in her sixties or seventies with COVID-19, enrolled during active disease. The chain links TRBV6-6 to TRBJ1-6, with D perhaps TRBD1 (6 bases). The source material was peripheral blood. Written as DNA, the CDR3 is TGTGCCAGCAGTTCCCCGGGACAACTATATAATTCACCCCTCCACTTT. Its protein is CASSSPGQLYNSPLHF.